Below, 6 T cell receptor beta chains from the same sample are listed, as sequenced in a study of shared clonotypes between healthy human individuals (TCRdb year 2020). Library creation used the immunoSEQ multiplex PCR assay. This immuneACCESS table, as held by TCRdb, lists in-frame sequences with V and J called but not all clones. Of the missing ones, under half trace to an unresolved V gene in checked studies; the others have no known cause. Within this sample are over a million clones, with under 80% of them counted one time only. 1.4% of the sample belongs to the ten largest clones. The sample comprised memory CD4+ T cells sorted from blood. This specimen's cell subset or site label, interpreted: CD45RA-negative fraction. These receptors were obtained from a man aged 18 to 29 in good health.

CDR3 amino acids: CASSSELGTDTQYF. CDR3 coding DNA: TGTGCCAGCAGTTCGGAACTAGGAACAGATACGCAGTATTTT. The chain combines TRBV5-6 with TRBJ2-3, with TRBD2 as a possible D gene (5 bases). This CDR3 spans 14 amino acids. Germline assignment: CDR1 SGHDT and CDR2 YYEEEE. Trimming took off 5 bases at V and 3 bases at J, with 13 bases between the two ends. Filled out from reference TRBV5-6 and TRBJ2-3, the complete variable domain reads DAGVTQSPTHLIKTRGQQVTLRCSPKSGHDTVSWYQQALGQGPQFIFQYYEEEERQRGNFPDRFSGHQFPNYSSELNVNALLLGDSALYLCASSSELGTDTQYFGPGTRLTVL.

In DNA form, the CDR3 reads TGTGCCAGCAGCGTAGGGGGGCGCTCTGGAAACACCATATATTTT. Translating gives CASSVGGRSGNTIYF. J is TRBJ1-3 and V is TRBV9; TRBD1 might be the D (6 bases). Germline V gives CDR1 SGDLS, CDR2 YYNGEE. The V and J ends lost 0 bases and 0 bases respectively, with 7 bases between them. The CDR3 has 15 amino acids.

The table lists this clone with a few counts. The chain combines TRBV10-1 with TRBJ1-1; D may be TRBD1 (6 bases). Trimming removed 6 bases at V and 1 base at J, with 9 bases between. Germline V gene lookup returns CDR1 WNHNN and CDR2 SYGVQD (reference sequence). The CDR3 is 13 amino acids. The CDR3 coding sequence is TGCGCCAGCAGCCGGGGACAGAACACTGAAGCTTTCTTT. This gives the protein CASSRGQNTEAFF.

This clone was found a few times. The J gene is TRBJ2-2, the V gene TRBV29-1, with TRBD1 as a possible D gene (6 bases). Trimming pared 6 bases from V and 0 bases from J, leaving 11 bases between. Looked up from germline, CDR1 is SQVTM and CDR2 is ANQGSEA. The CDR3 is made up of 14 amino acids. The CDR3 spells CSVSGTTNTGELFF. In DNA, the CDR3 is TGCAGCGTCTCCGGGACAACGAACACCGGGGAGCTGTTTTTT.

The chain has TRBV29-1 and TRBJ1-5; TRBD1 is a possible D gene (6 bases). V was shortened by 5 bases and J by 3 bases, with 8 bases between the two germline ends. Germline CDR1 and CDR2: SQVTM and ANQGSEA. This CDR3 comprises 12 residues. CDR3 protein: CSVRDNNQPQHF. The CDR3 nucleotides are TGCAGCGTTCGGGACAACAATCAGCCCCAGCATTTT.

The rearrangement joins TRBV11-2 to TRBJ2-3; tentative D call: TRBD2 (5 bases). The length of the CDR3 is 17 residues. V was shortened by 5 bases and J by 1 base, with 19 bases between the two germline ends. Germline CDR1 is SGHAT and CDR2 is FQNNGV. The CDR3 DNA sequence: TGTGCCAGCAGCCGGCAGGTCTGGAGGAGTGGCACAGATACGCAGTATTTT. Its translation: CASSRQVWRSGTDTQYF.